The 7 T cell receptor beta chains given below trace back to one sample, sequenced in a study of shared clonotypes between healthy human individuals (TCRdb year 2020). Library preparation used the immunoSEQ multiplex PCR assay. TCRdb obtained this table from immuneACCESS and retained in-frame rearrangements with V and J assigned. These tables miss some clones; where compared with another copy, unresolved V genes account for less than half of the shortfall, and the remainder is unexplained. This sample gives 450,000 to 500,000 clones in total; less than 80% of them show up just once. The ten largest clones add up to approximately 12% of the sample. Sequencing used PBMCs. The receptor set was obtained from a woman aged 40 to 49 in good health. Some clones in this sample may be carry-over from other donors' samples.

The chain combines TRBV7-2 with TRBJ2-3; 11 nucleotides line up with TRBD2. CDR3 length: 18 amino acids. The V gene's germline CDR1 is SGHTA and CDR2 FQGNSA. V shed 5 bases and J 0 bases; nucleotides not matched to a gene: 10. For the CDR3, the DNA is TGTGCCAGCAGCGGAGGACTAGCGGGCCGAACTAGCACAGATACGCAGTATTTT. Amino acid sequence: CASSGGLAGRTSTDTQYF. The whole variable domain, remainder taken from reference TRBV7-2 and TRBJ2-3, is GAGVSQSPSNKVTEKGKDVELRCDPISGHTALYWYRQSLGQGLEFLIYFQGNSAPDKSGLPSDRFSAERTGGSVSTLTIQRTQQEDSAVYLCASSGGLAGRTSTDTQYFGPGTRLTVL.

Notes on this clone: A read error likely explains this, since a far larger clone differs by one base. This sample includes further DNA sequences coding for the same CDR3. The chain combines TRBV7-9 with TRBJ2-7; either TRBD1 or TRBD2 may fit D (7 bases each). The CDR3 is 16 residues long. Germline CDR1 SEHNR, CDR2 FQNEAQ (reference sequence). The DNA for the CDR3 is TGTGCCAGCAGCCGGGGAGGGACAGCGGACTCCTATGAGCAGTACTTC. Amino acid sequence: CASSRGGTADSYEQYF.

The chain is built from TRBV30 and TRBJ2-7; D not certain. The CDR3 runs 13 residues. Germline V gives CDR1 GTSNPN, CDR2 SVGIG (reference sequence). The V gene lost 3 bases and the J gene lost 0 bases, with 9 bases spanning the gap. The CDR3 region is CAWRIGPSYEQYF. CDR3 nucleotide sequence: TGTGCCTGGAGGATAGGACCCTCCTACGAGCAGTACTTC.

To note about this clone: This sample also contains other DNA sequences that code for the same CDR3. The genes are TRBV5-1 and TRBJ2-5, with TRBD1 matching over 9 bases. The germline gives CDR1 SGHRS, CDR2 YFSETQ. J lost 3 bases, V lost 4 bases, and 1 base had no gene match. The CDR3 loop spans 13 amino acids. The CDR3 loop reads CASSRDREETQYF. The CDR3 region has the DNA TGCGCCAGCAGCCGGGACAGGGAAGAGACCCAGTACTTC.

The rearrangement joins TRBV27 to TRBJ2-1; possibly TRBD1 for D (6 bases). V was clipped by 6 bases and J by 8 bases, with 14 bases between them. Per the germline V gene, CDR1 is MNHEY and CDR2 is SMNVEV (reference sequence). The CDR3 length is 13 residues. The CDR3, as DNA: TGTGCCAGCAGCCGAGGGGGTTGGGATGAGCAGTTCTTC. Translation gives CASSRGGWDEQFF.

Comments on this clone: A far larger clone lies a single base away; this is likely a read error. The sample contains more than one DNA sequence encoding this CDR3. J is TRBJ1-2 and V is TRBV28; D is ambiguous. The CDR3 sequence is 14 residues long. Germline V gene data show CDR1 as MDHEN and CDR2 as SYDVKM. In nucleotides, the CDR3 is TGTGCCAGCAGTTCTTCCCCTCTTAACTATGGCTACACATTC. Its protein is CASSSSPLNYGYTF.

Concerning this clone: This may be a read error: a much more frequent sequence differs by one nucleotide. The conserved final phenylalanine or tryptophan is absent from the CDR3, which likely points to a read error. The chain links TRBV6-4 to TRBJ1-1, with D hard to call. CDR1 and CDR2 from the germline V gene are MRHNA and SNTAGT. The CDR3 covers 16 residues. V lost 9 bases, J lost 0 bases, and 20 bases lay in between. The CDR3 here is CASITAYPELNTEAFS. CDR3 sequence (DNA): TGTGCCAGTATAACGGCTTACCCGGAACTGAACACTGAAGCTTTCTCT.